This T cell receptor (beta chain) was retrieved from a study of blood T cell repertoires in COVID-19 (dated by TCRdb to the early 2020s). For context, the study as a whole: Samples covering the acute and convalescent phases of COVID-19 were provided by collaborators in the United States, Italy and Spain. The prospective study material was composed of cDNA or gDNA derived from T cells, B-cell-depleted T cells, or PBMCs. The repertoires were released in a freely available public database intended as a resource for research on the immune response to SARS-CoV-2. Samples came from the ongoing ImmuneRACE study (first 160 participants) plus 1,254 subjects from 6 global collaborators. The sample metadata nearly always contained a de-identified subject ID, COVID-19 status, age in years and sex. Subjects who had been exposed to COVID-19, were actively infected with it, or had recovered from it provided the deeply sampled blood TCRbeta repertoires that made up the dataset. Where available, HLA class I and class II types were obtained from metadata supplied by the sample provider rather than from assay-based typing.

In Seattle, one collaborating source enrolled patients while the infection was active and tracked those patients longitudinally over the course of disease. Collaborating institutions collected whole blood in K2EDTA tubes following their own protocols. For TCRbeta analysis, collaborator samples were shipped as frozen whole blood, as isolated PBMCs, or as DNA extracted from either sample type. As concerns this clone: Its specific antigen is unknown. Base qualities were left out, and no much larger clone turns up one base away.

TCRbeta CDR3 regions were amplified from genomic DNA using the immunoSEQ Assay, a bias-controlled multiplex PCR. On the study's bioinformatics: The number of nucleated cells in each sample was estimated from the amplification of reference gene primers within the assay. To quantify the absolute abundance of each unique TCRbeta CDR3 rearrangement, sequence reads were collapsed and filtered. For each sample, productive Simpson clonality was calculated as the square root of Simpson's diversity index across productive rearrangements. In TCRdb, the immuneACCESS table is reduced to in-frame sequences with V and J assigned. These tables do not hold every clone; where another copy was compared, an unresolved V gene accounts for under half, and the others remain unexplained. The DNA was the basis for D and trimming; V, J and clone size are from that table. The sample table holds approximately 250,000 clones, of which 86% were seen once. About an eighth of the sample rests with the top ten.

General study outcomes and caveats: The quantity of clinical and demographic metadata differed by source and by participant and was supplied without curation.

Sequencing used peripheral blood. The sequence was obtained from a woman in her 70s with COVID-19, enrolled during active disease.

The CDR3 loop reads CASIGGDRMNTEAFF. The sequence in DNA is TGTGCCAGTATAGGGGGGGACAGGATGAACACTGAAGCTTTCTTT. Rearrangement joined TRBV19 to TRBJ1-1, with 8 bases in between that match TRBD1. V is pruned by 7 bases and J by 0 bases, leaving 7 bases of the junction without a gene match. CDR1 LNHDA and CDR2 SQIVND were looked up in the germline V gene (reference sequence). From the cysteine up to the phenylalanine, the CDR3 has a length of 15 residues. This entry keeps only the CDR3 DNA: 45 bases, framed from base 1.